One sample yielded the 2 T cell receptor beta chains listed below, sequenced in a study of blood T cell repertoires in COVID-19. The protocol was immunoSEQ multiplex PCR, while the TCRdb copy is restricted to in-frame clones and leaves out a portion. The sample holds fewer than 150,000 clones, 65% to 80% seen once. The sample consisted of peripheral blood. The receptors come from a man aged 50-59 years with acute or convalescent COVID-19.

This chain connects TRBV6-6 to TRBJ1-4; a possible D gene is TRBD1 (5 bases). With 5 bases removed from V and 7 bases from J, the gap between germline ends came to 26 bases. CDR3 length equals 18 residues. Germline V gene lookup returns CDR1 MNHNY and CDR2 SVGAGI (reference sequence). The CDR3 here is CASSPSARQMIRSEKLFF. As DNA, the CDR3 is TGTGCCAGCAGTCCTAGCGCCAGACAGATGATAAGAAGTGAAAAACTGTTTTTT.

The chain is built from TRBV6-4 and TRBJ1-1, with TRBD1 as a possible D gene (6 bases). Trimming removed 8 bases from V and 0 bases from J, with 13 bases in between. Germline-derived CDR1 and CDR2 are MRHNA and SNTAGT. CDR3 length equals 14 residues. The CDR3 DNA reads TGTGCCAGCGGCAGGGGCGGCTTGAACACTGAAGCTTTCTTT. Its translation: CASGRGGLNTEAFF.